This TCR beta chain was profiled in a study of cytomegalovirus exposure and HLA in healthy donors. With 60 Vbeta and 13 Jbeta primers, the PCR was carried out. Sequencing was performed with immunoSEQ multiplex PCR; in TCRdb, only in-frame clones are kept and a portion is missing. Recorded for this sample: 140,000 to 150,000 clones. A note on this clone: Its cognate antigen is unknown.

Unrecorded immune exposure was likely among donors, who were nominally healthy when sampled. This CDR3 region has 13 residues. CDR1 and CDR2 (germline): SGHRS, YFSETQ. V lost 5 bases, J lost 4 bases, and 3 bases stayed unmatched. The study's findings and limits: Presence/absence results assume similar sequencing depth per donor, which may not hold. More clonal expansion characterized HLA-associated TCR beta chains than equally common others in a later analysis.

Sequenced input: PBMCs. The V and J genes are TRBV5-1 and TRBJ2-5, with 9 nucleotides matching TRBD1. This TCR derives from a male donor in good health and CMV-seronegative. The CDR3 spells CASRTTGGETQYF. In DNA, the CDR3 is TGCGCCAGCAGAACGACAGGGGGAGAGACCCAGTACTTC.